The rows below give T cell receptor beta chains drawn from one sample of a study of OX40 agonist ivuxolimab in advanced cancers. Measured with immunoSEQ multiplex PCR; TCRdb has only the in-frame clones, and not every one. The table shows about 53,000 clones, with over 75% occurring only once. The sample here was CD4+ or CD8+ T cells sorted from blood, taken in a trial of the OX40 agonist ivuxolimab. The receptors originated from an adult with an advanced solid tumor such as melanoma, head and neck, liver or kidney cancer. CDR3s include the opening cysteine and the closing phenylalanine or tryptophan. D genes are given only for firm matches. Clone size is shown for a subset of rows, as once, few, many or a class of expanded clone.

TRBJ2-1	TRBD2	TRBV5-4	-	CASTPGGINEQFF	TGTGCCAGCACCCCCGGGGGGATCAATGAGCAGTTCTTC
TRBJ2-5	TRBD2	TRBV15	-	CATSFAGAETQYF	TGTGCCACCAGCTTCGCGGGAGCTGAGACCCAGTACTTC
TRBJ2-7	-	TRBV5-4	-	CASSAGTPGAYEQYF	TGTGCCAGCAGCGCCGGGACACCCGGGGCCTACGAGCAGTACTTC
TRBJ2-2	TRBD2	TRBV11-2	-	CASRPSGGAGELFF	TGTGCCAGCAGGCCTAGCGGGGGGGCCGGGGAGCTGTTTTTT
TRBJ2-3	TRBD2	TRBV5-4	-	CASSSGGLTTDTQYF	TGTGCCAGCAGCTCGGGGGGACTGACCACAGATACGCAGTATTTT
TRBJ2-7	TRBD2	TRBV30	-	CAWAHVAGATYEQYF	TGTGCCTGGGCCCATGTAGCGGGGGCAACCTACGAGCAGTACTTC
TRBJ2-3	-	TRBV6-6	-	CASSYPDTQYF	TGTGCCAGCAGTTACCCAGATACGCAGTATTTT
TRBJ2-1	-	TRBV30	-	CAWSVGTSYNEQFF	TGTGCCTGGAGTGTCGGGACATCATACAATGAGCAGTTCTTC
TRBJ2-5	-	TRBV4-3	-	CASSQGLSQETQYF	TGCGCCAGCAGCCAAGGACTGTCTCAAGAGACCCAGTACTTC
TRBJ2-5	-	TRBV9	once	CASSVGDGGGETQYF	TGTGCCAGCAGCGTAGGGGACGGAGGAGGGGAGACCCAGTACTTC
TRBJ2-3	-	TRBV7-9	-	CASSLSTRTDTQYF	TGTGCCAGCAGCTTGAGTACTCGAACAGATACGCAGTATTTT
TRBJ1-5	-	TRBV19	few	CASSRAKAPSNQPQHF	TGTGCCAGTAGTAGGGCAAAGGCGCCTAGCAATCAGCCCCAGCATTTT
TRBJ1-4	-	TRBV29-1	-	CSVGGDSINEKLFF	TGCAGCGTTGGAGGAGACAGTATAAATGAAAAACTGTTTTTT
TRBJ1-2	TRBD1	TRBV19	few	CASSRIEDRVWYGYTF	TGTGCCAGTAGCCGTATCGAGGACAGGGTGTGGTATGGCTACACCTTC
TRBJ1-2	TRBD1	TRBV7-2	-	CASSYYFGTAEGGYTF	TGTGCCAGCAGCTACTACTTCGGGACAGCAGAAGGTGGCTACACCTTC
TRBJ1-5	-	TRBV19	-	CASSTGASNQPQHF	TGTGCCAGTAGTACTGGGGCAAGCAATCAGCCCCAGCATTTT
TRBJ2-1	-	TRBV6-1	-	CASSEVWARYEQFF	TGTGCCAGCAGTGAAGTTTGGGCTAGATATGAGCAGTTCTTC
TRBJ2-1	TRBD2	TRBV28	once	CASSTLRTSGGTNEQFF	TGTGCCAGCAGTACCCTTAGGACTAGCGGGGGAACCAATGAGCAGTTCTTC
TRBJ2-7	-	TRBV5-5	-	CASSPAGTPASYEQYF	TGTGCCAGCAGCCCTGCCGGGACCCCAGCGTCCTACGAGCAGTACTTC
TRBJ2-1	-	TRBV10-1	-	CASSAQLNNEQFF	TGCGCCAGCAGTGCCCAGCTTAACAATGAGCAGTTCTTC
TRBJ2-7	-	TRBV7-9	-	CASSLLDGRYEQYF	TGTGCCAGCAGCTTACTGGATGGGCGATACGAGCAGTACTTC
TRBJ1-5	-	TRBV7-2	-	CASSDGGYKIKPQHF	TGTGCCAGCAGCGACGGGGGGTATAAAATCAAGCCCCAGCATTTT
TRBJ1-4	-	TRBV5-1	-	CASSLAGSNEKLFF	TGCGCCAGCAGCTTGGCAGGGAGTAATGAAAAACTGTTTTTT
TRBJ1-2	-	TRBV5-4	-	CASSLRQGANYGYTF	TGTGCCAGCAGCTTACGACAAGGAGCTAACTATGGCTACACCTTC
TRBJ1-2	-	TRBV11-2	-	CASSLDRTYGYTF	TGTGCCAGCAGCTTAGATCGGACCTATGGCTACACCTTC
TRBJ2-7	TRBD2	TRBV5-1	-	CASSMGLAGFYEQYF	TGCGCCAGCAGCATGGGACTAGCGGGATTCTACGAGCAGTACTTC
TRBJ2-3	TRBD2	TRBV5-4	once	CASSFATSGGRGRTDTQYF	TGTGCCAGCAGCTTCGCGACTAGCGGGGGCAGGGGGCGCACAGATACGCAGTATTTT
TRBJ2-1	-	TRBV7-9	-	CASSRLLGESEGYNEQFF	TGTGCCAGCAGCCGTCTCCTCGGGGAAAGTGAGGGGTACAATGAGCAGTTCTTC
TRBJ2-3	-	TRBV7-2	-	CASSPQSGSYTDTQYF	TGTGCCAGCAGTCCCCAATCGGGGTCTTACACAGATACGCAGTATTTT
TRBJ2-3	-	TRBV19	-	CASSFLQGTDTQYF	TGTGCCAGTAGTTTTCTTCAGGGGACAGATACGCAGTATTTT
TRBJ2-5	TRBD1	TRBV28	-	CASSLGTGLFGGETQYF	TGTGCCAGCAGTTTAGGGACAGGTCTTTTTGGGGGGGAGACCCAGTACTTC
TRBJ1-1	-	TRBV7-9	-	CASSLATAQGEAFF	TGTGCCAGCAGCTTAGCCACCGCCCAGGGGGAAGCTTTCTTT
TRBJ2-3	TRBD2	TRBV19	-	CASSIQASGSADTQYF	TGTGCCAGTAGTATTCAGGCCAGCGGGAGTGCAGATACGCAGTATTTT
TRBJ2-7	TRBD1	TRBV7-8	-	CASSLGQVDEQYF	TGTGCCAGCAGCTTGGGACAGGTGGACGAGCAGTACTTC
TRBJ2-1	TRBD2	TRBV5-1	-	CASSIGLAGVEQFF	TGCGCCAGCAGCATCGGACTAGCGGGAGTTGAGCAGTTCTTC
TRBJ2-2	TRBD1	TRBV9	-	CASSVGDRRNTGELFF	TGTGCCAGCAGCGTAGGGGACAGGCGGAACACCGGGGAGCTGTTTTTT
TRBJ2-2	-	TRBV5-1	-	CASSTGQPYTGELFF	TGCGCCAGCAGCACAGGACAGCCTTACACCGGGGAGCTGTTTTTT
TRBJ2-3	TRBD1	TRBV30	-	CAWSVRGPADTQYF	TGTGCCTGGAGTGTGAGGGGGCCAGCAGATACGCAGTATTTT
TRBJ1-1	-	TRBV9	once	CASSVWEGPAFF	TGTGCCAGCAGCGTATGGGAGGGGCCAGCTTTCTTT
TRBJ2-1	TRBD2	TRBV28	-	CASSFPQTSRSYNEQFF	TGTGCCAGCAGTTTTCCTCAGACTAGCCGCTCCTACAATGAGCAGTTCTTC
TRBJ2-3	TRBD2	TRBV10-3	-	CAISEVGGTDTQYF	TGTGCCATCAGTGAAGTGGGGGGGACAGATACGCAGTATTTT
TRBJ1-1	-	TRBV5-1	-	CASSLDGTHEAFF	TGCGCCAGCAGCTTGGATGGGACACATGAAGCTTTCTTT
TRBJ2-7	TRBD1	TRBV5-1	-	CASRQGASYEQYF	TGCGCCAGCAGACAGGGGGCGAGCTACGAGCAGTACTTC
TRBJ2-3	-	TRBV7-2	-	CASSPGLETDTQYF	TGTGCCAGCAGCCCCGGACTGGAGACAGATACGCAGTATTTT
TRBJ2-1	-	TRBV11-3	-	CASSLRLGGYNEQFF	TGTGCCAGCAGCCTGCGACTAGGCGGCTACAATGAGCAGTTCTTC
TRBJ2-2	-	TRBV4-3	-	CASSQETGANTGELFF	TGCGCCAGCAGCCAAGAAACGGGGGCGAACACCGGGGAGCTGTTTTTT
TRBJ1-2	TRBD1	TRBV10-1	-	CASSESGTGGLVGYGYTF	TGCGCCAGCAGTGAGTCGGGGACAGGGGGACTGGTGGGCTATGGCTACACCTTC